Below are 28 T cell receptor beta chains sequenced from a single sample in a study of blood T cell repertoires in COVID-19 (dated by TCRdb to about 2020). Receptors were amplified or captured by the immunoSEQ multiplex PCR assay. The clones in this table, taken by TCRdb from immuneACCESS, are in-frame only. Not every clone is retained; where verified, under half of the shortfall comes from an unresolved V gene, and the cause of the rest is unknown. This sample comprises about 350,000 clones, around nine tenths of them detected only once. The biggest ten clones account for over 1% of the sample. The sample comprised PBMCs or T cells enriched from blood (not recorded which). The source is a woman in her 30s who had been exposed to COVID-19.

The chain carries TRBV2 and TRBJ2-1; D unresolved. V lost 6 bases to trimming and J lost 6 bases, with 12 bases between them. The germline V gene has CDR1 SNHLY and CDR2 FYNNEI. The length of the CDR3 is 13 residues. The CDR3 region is CASRPIPGNEQFF. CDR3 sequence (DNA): TGTGCCAGCAGGCCAATCCCAGGCAATGAGCAGTTCTTC.

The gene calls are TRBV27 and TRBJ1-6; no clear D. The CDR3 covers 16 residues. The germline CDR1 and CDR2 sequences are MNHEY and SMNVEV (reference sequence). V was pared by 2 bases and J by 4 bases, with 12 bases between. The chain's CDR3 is CASSLTPHRYNSPLHF. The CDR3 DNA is TGTGCCAGCAGTTTAACGCCACACCGATATAATTCACCCCTCCACTTT.

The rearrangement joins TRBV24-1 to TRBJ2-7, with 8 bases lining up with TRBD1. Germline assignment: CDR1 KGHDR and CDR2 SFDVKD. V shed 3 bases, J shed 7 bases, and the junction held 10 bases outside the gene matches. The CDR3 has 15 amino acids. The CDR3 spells CATSDPGQGAREQYF. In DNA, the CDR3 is TGTGCCACCAGTGATCCCGGGCAGGGGGCACGGGAGCAGTACTTC.

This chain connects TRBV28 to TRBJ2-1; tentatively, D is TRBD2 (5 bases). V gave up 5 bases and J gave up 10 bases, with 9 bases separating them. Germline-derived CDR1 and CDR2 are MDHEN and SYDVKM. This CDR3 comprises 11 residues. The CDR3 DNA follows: TGTGCCAGCAGTCCCGAGGGAGAGCAGTTCTTC. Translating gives CASSPEGEQFF. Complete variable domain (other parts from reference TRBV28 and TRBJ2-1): DVKVTQSSRYLVKRTGEKVFLECVQDMDHENMFWYRQDPGLGLRLIYFSYDVKMKEKGDIPEGYSVSREKKERFSLILESASTNQTSMYLCASSPEGEQFFGPGTRLTVL.

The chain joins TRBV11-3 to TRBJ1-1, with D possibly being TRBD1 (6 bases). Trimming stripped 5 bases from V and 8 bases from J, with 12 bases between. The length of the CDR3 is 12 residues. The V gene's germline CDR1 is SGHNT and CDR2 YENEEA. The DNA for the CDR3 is TGTGCCAGCAGCCCTACAGGGATAGAAGCTTTCTTT. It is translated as CASSPTGIEAFF.

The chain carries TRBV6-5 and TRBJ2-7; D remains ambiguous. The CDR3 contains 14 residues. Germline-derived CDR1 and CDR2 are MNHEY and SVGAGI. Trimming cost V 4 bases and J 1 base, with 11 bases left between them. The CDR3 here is CASSSPARSYEQYF. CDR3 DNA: TGTGCCAGCAGTTCCCCGGCCAGGTCCTACGAGCAGTACTTC.

CDR3 coding DNA: TGTGCCAGCTCTTCCTCACGGAGCCCGGTTAGAGATGAAGCTTTCTTT. Its translation is CASSSSRSPVRDEAFF. The chain employs TRBV18 and TRBJ1-1, with D unclear. The CDR3 is 16 amino acids. Germline V lookup: CDR1 KGHSH, CDR2 LQKENI. Trimming removed 6 bases from V and 7 bases from J, with 24 bases in between.

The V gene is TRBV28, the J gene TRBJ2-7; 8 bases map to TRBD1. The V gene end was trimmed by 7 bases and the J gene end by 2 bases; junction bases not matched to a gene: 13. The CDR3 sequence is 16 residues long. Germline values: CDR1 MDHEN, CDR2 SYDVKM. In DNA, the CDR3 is TGTGCCAGCACCCAAGGGCCCGGGACAGGCCCCTACGAGCAGTACTTC. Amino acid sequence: CASTQGPGTGPYEQYF. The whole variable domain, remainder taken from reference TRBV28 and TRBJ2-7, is DVKVTQSSRYLVKRTGEKVFLECVQDMDHENMFWYRQDPGLGLRLIYFSYDVKMKEKGDIPEGYSVSREKKERFSLILESASTNQTSMYLCASTQGPGTGPYEQYFGPGTRLTVT.

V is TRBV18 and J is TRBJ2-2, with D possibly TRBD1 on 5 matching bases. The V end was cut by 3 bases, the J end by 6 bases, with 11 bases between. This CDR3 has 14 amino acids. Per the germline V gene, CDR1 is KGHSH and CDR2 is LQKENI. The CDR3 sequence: CASSPRADPGELFF. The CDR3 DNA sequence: TGTGCCAGCTCACCCAGGGCCGACCCCGGGGAGCTGTTTTTT.

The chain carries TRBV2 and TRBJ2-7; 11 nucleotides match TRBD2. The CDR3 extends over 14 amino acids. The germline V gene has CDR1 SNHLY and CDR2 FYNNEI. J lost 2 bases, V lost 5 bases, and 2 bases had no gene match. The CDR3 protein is CASSLAGGPYEQYF. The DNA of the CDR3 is TGTGCCAGCAGTCTAGCGGGAGGCCCCTACGAGCAGTACTTC.

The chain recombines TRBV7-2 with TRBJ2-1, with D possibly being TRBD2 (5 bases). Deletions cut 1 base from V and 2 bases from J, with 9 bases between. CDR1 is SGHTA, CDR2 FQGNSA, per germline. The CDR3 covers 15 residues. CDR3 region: CASSLDSGTYNEQFF. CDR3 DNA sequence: TGTGCCAGCAGCTTAGACAGCGGAACCTACAATGAGCAGTTCTTC.

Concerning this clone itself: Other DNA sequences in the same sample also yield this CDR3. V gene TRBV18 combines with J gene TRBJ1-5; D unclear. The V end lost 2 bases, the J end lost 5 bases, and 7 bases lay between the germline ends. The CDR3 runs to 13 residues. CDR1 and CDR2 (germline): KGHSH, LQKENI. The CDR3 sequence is CASSPGSDQPQHF. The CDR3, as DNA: TGTGCCAGCTCACCAGGCAGCGATCAGCCCCAGCATTTT.

DNA of the CDR3: TGCGCCAGCAGCCAAGATAGGGGCTTCGTTGGTAGCGGGAGGATAGCAGAGACCCAGTACTTC. It is translated as CASSQDRGFVGSGRIAETQYF. The J gene is TRBJ2-5, the V gene TRBV4-1; TRBD2 matches at 10 bases. The CDR3 consists of 21 residues. Looked up from germline, CDR1 is MGHRA and CDR2 is YSYEKL. The V and J ends lost 0 bases and 4 bases, in that order; junction bases with no gene match: 20.

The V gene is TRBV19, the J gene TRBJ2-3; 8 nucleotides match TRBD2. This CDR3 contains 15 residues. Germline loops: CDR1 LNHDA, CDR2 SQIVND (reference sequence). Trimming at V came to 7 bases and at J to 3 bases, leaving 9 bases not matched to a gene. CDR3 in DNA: TGTGCCAGTAACCCCCGGGGGGGCGGGACAGATACGCAGTATTTT. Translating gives CASNPRGGGTDTQYF.

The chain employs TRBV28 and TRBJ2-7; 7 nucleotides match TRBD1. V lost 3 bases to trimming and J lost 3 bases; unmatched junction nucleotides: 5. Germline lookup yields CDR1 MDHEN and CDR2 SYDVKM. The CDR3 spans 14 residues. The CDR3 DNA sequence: TGTGCCAGCAGTTTGTCCGGGACAGTCTACGAGCAGTACTTC. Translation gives CASSLSGTVYEQYF.

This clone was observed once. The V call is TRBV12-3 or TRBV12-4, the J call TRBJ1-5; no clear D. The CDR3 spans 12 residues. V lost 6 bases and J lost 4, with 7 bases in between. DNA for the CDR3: TGTGCCAGCAGATCTTTTAATCAGCCCCAGCATTTT. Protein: CASRSFNQPQHF.

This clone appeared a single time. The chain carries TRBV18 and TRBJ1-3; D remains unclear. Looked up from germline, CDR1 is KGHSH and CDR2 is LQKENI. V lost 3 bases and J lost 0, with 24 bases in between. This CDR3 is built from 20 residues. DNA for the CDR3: TGTGCCAGCTCACCGCTGAGTTTAGGAGGTCGTAAAAGCTCTGGAAACACCATATATTTT. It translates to CASSPLSLGGRKSSGNTIYF.

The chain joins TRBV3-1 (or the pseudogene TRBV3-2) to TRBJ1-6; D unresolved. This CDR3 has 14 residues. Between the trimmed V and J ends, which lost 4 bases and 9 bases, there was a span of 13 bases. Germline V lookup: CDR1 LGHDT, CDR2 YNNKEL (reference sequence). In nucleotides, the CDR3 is TGTGCCAGCAGCCTCCGGGGATGGAGTTCACCCCTCCACTTT. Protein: CASSLRGWSSPLHF.

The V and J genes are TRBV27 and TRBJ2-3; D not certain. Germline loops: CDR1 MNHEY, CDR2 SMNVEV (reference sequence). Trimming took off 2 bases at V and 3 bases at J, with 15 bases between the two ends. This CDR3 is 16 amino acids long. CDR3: CASSLVKFSQTDTQYF. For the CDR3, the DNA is TGTGCCAGCAGTTTAGTAAAGTTTTCTCAGACAGATACGCAGTATTTT.

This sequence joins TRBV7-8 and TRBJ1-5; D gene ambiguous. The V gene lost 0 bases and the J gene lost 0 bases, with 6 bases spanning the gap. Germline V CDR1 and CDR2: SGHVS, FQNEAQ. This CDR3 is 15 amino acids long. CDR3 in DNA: TGTGCCAGCAGCTTAGCTGAGTATAGCAATCAGCCCCAGCATTTT. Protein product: CASSLAEYSNQPQHF.

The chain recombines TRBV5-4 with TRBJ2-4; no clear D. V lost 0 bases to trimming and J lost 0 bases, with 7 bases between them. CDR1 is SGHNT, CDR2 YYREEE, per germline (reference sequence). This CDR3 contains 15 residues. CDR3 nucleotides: TGTGCCAGCAGCTTGGGCGGAGTAGCCAAAAACATTCAGTACTTC. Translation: CASSLGGVAKNIQYF.

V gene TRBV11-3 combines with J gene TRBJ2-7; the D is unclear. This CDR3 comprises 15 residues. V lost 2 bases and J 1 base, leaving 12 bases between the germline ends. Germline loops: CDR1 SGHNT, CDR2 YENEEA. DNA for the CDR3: TGTGCCAGCAGCTTAAACAGTCCCTCTTCCTACGAGCAGTACTTC. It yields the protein CASSLNSPSSYEQYF.

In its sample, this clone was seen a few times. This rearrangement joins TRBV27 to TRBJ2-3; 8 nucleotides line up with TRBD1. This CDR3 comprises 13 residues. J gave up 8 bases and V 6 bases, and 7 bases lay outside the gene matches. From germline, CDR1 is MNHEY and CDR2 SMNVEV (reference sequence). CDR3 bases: TGTGCCAGCAGGGCAGGGGGCGGCGTTACGCAGTATTTT. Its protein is CASRAGGGVTQYF.

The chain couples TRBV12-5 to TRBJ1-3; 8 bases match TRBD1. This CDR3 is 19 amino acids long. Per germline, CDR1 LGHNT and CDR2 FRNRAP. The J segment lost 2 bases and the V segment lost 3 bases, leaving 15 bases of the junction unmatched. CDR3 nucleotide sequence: TGTGCTAGTGGTTTTACCCCCCTCCAGGGGGCGAACCCTGGAAACACCATATATTTT. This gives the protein CASGFTPLQGANPGNTIYF.

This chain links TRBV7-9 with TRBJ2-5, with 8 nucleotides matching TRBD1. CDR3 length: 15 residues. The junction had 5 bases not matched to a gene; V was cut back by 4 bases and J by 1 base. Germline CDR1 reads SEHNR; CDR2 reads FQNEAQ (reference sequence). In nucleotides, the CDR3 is TGTGCCAGCAGCTCTGGACAGGGAATCCAAGAGACCCAGTACTTC. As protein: CASSSGQGIQETQYF.

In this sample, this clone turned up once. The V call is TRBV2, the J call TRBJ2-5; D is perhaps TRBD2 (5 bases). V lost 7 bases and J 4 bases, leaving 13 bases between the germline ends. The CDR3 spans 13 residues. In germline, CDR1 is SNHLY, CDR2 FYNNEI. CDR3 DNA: TGTGCCAGCACCCCGGGTGAGGGAGAGACCCAGTACTTC. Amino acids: CASTPGEGETQYF.

The CDR3 DNA sequence: TGCAGCGTTGTGAGACTAGCGGGAACGTCGTACCAAGAGACCCAGTACTTC. It is translated as CSVVRLAGTSYQETQYF. The J gene is TRBJ2-5, the V gene TRBV29-1; 11 nucleotides line up with TRBD2. There are 17 residues in the CDR3. CDR1 and CDR2 (germline): SQVTM, ANQGSEA. Trimming cost V 4 bases and J 0 bases; bases outside gene matches: 10.

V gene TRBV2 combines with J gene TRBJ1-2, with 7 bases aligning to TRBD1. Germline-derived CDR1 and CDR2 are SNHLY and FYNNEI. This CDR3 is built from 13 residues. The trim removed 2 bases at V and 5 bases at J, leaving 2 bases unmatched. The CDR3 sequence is CASSELGQYGYTF. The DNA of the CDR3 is TGTGCCAGCAGTGAACTGGGACAGTATGGCTACACCTTC.